These 18 T cell receptor beta chains originate from one sample sequenced in a study of T-cell memory formation after mild COVID-19. Using its own MiXCR run on the 5' RACE reads, TCRdb lists one record per CDR3 protein. The sample includes under 600,000 distinct CDR3 sequences, about 22% of them seen just once. The sequenced sample consisted of PBMCs or a T cell subset sorted from them (not recorded which). These receptor sequences come from an adult woman who had mild COVID-19 (a few samples of this study predate the infection). Cell type and time point are not known.

There are a few counts of this clonotype. The chain carries TRBV29-1 and TRBJ1-1; TRBD1 is a possible D gene (5 bases). The ends were cut back, 4 bases at V and 1 base at J, with 10 bases in the middle. Germline V gene data show CDR1 as SQVTM and CDR2 as ANQGSEA. The length of the CDR3 is 13 residues. The CDR3 DNA sequence: TGCAGCGTTGCACTTGGACAGAACACTGAAGCTTTCTTT. Translating gives CSVALGQNTEAFF.

This clonotype was counted between two and nine times. The chain links TRBV27 to TRBJ2-7, with TRBD1 matching over 7 bases. Trimming took 3 bases from V and 3 from J; bases not matched to a gene: 5. CDR3 length equals 14 residues. The germline V gene has CDR1 MNHEY and CDR2 SMNVEV (reference sequence). CDR3 sequence reads: CASSFGTDHYEQYF. Here the CDR3 DNA reads TGTGCCAGCAGTTTTGGGACAGACCACTACGAGCAGTACTTC.

This clonotype was seen more than once but under ten times. This chain joins TRBV2 and TRBJ2-1, with TRBD2 identical over 10 bases. The CDR3 has 16 residues. CDR1 is SNHLY, CDR2 FYNNEI, per germline. With V trimmed by 4 bases and J by 3 bases, 6 bases remained unmatched. The CDR3 sequence is CASSASSGRVYNEQFF. CDR3 in DNA: TGTGCCAGCAGTGCGTCTAGCGGGAGAGTCTACAATGAGCAGTTCTTC.

CDR3 bases: TGTGCCAGCAGCTTAGACGGGGGCACTGAAGCTTTCTTT. Protein sequence: CASSLDGGTEAFF. V and J are TRBV7-9 and TRBJ1-1, with D perhaps matching TRBD1 (5 bases). The CDR3 is 13 amino acids. Between the trimmed V and J ends, which lost 1 base and 4 bases, there was a span of 7 bases. Germline assignment: CDR1 SEHNR and CDR2 FQNEAQ (reference sequence).

This clonotype has just a few counts. The genes are TRBV10-2 and TRBJ2-2, with a weak D call TRBD2 (6 bases). Per germline, CDR1 WSHSY and CDR2 SAAADI. The CDR3 length is 15 residues. V lost 5 bases and J 6 bases, leaving 16 bases between the germline ends. CDR3 sequence reads: CASSTFGGGPGELFF. CDR3 nucleotide sequence: TGCGCCAGCAGTACTTTCGGGGGAGGCCCCGGGGAGCTGTTTTTT.

The chain couples TRBV30 to TRBJ2-7, with D possibly called TRBD1 or TRBD2 (6 bases each). The CDR3 loop spans 14 amino acids. Germline lookup yields CDR1 GTSNPN and CDR2 SVGIG (reference sequence). V gave up 3 bases and J gave up 3 bases, with 15 bases separating them. The CDR3 reads CAWRGKGGGYEQYF. CDR3 DNA: TGTGCCTGGAGAGGGAAAGGAGGGGGCTACGAGCAGTACTTC.

This clonotype has a single count. The J gene is TRBJ1-1, the V gene TRBV27; 7 nucleotides align to TRBD1. With V trimmed by 5 bases and J by 2 bases, 5 bases remained unmatched. The germline V gene has CDR1 MNHEY and CDR2 SMNVEV (reference sequence). The CDR3 covers 14 residues. CDR3 protein: CASSKTGLNTEAFF. CDR3 in DNA: TGTGCCAGCAGTAAGACAGGGCTCAACACTGAAGCTTTCTTT.

This clonotype came up a few times. CDR3 sequence (DNA): TGCAGTGCTATAGGCAGGAGCATCTCTGGAAACACCATATATTTT. It translates to CSAIGRSISGNTIYF. This chain joins TRBV20-1 and TRBJ1-3; D gene unclear. The CDR3 covers 15 residues. Germline lookup yields CDR1 DFQATT and CDR2 SNEGSKA (reference sequence). V lost 4 bases to trimming and J lost 0 bases, with 13 bases between them.

This clonotype showed up just a few times. The rearrangement uses TRBV4-1 and TRBJ2-5; no reliable D call. CDR1 is MGHRA and CDR2 is YSYEKL in the germline V gene. The CDR3 loop spans 16 amino acids. V was pared by 0 bases and J by 6 bases, with 17 bases between. The chain's CDR3 is CASSQDQILFLKTQYF. The CDR3 nucleotides read TGCGCCAGCAGCCAAGACCAGATACTCTTCTTAAAGACCCAGTACTTC.

This clonotype was picked up a small number of times. The V call is TRBV6-2 or TRBV6-3, the J call TRBJ2-1, with TRBD2 identical over 12 bases. Per the germline V gene, CDR1 is MNHEY and CDR2 is SVGEGT. CDR3 length: 19 amino acids. Trimming cost V 7 bases and J 7 bases; bases outside gene matches: 20. The chain's CDR3 is CASTQETSGSLFFRNEQFF. Here the CDR3 DNA reads TGTGCCAGCACTCAGGAGACTAGCGGGAGTTTGTTCTTTAGGAATGAGCAGTTCTTC.

This clonotype was observed a few times. This CDR3 is CASSFPQGARYTEAFF. In DNA, the CDR3 is TGTGCCAGCAGCTTCCCGCAGGGGGCGCGTTACACTGAAGCTTTCTTT. The chain employs TRBV7-9 and TRBJ1-1, with 8 nucleotides matching TRBD1. V gave up 3 bases and J gave up 3 bases; unmatched junction bases: 9. CDR3 length equals 16 residues. Germline CDR1 SEHNR, CDR2 FQNEAQ (reference sequence).

This clonotype was counted ten times or more. The V and J genes are TRBV24-1 and TRBJ1-2; D might be TRBD1 (6 bases). V was clipped by 12 bases and J by 5 bases, with 18 bases between them. CDR3 length: 13 amino acids. The germline V gene encodes CDR1 KGHDR and CDR2 SFDVKD. The CDR3 reads CASGGGAVYGYTF. Written as DNA, the CDR3 is TGTGCCTCCGGTGGGGGGGCGGTGTATGGCTACACCTTC.

This clonotype was counted between two and nine times. The chain couples TRBV29-1 to TRBJ2-7; D tentatively reads TRBD1 or TRBD2 (5 bases each). CDR3 length: 11 residues. Trimming left V 6 bases short and J 4 bases short, with 10 bases between. Germline V gene lookup returns CDR1 SQVTM and CDR2 ANQGSEA. The DNA for the CDR3 is TGCAGCGTGGGGGATTTATACGAGCAGTACTTC. Amino acids: CSVGDLYEQYF.

The CDR3 sequence: CASRPRRDTQYF. CDR3 in DNA: TGTGCCAGCAGGCCCCGTCGAGATACGCAGTATTTT. The chain is built from TRBV7-7 and TRBJ2-3; D gene unclear. Germline V CDR1 and CDR2: SSHAT, FNYEAQ (reference sequence). Trimming removed 6 bases from V and 5 bases from J, with 9 bases in between. There are 12 residues in the CDR3.

This clonotype was seen only a few times. This sequence joins TRBV6-2 or TRBV6-3 and TRBJ2-5; 11 nucleotides match TRBD1. The CDR3 length is 15 residues. Germline lookup yields CDR1 MNHEY and CDR2 SVGEGT. V was clipped by 3 bases and J by 5 bases; unmatched bases: 5. The CDR3 spells CASSYVDRGLETQYF. Written as DNA, the CDR3 is TGTGCCAGCAGTTATGTGGACAGGGGGCTGGAGACCCAGTACTTC.

This clonotype occurred once. CDR3 sequence: CASRPKGFPEAFF. The CDR3 region has the DNA TGTGCCAGCAGACCGAAGGGGTTCCCTGAAGCTTTCTTT. The chain combines TRBV6-1 with TRBJ1-1; D is perhaps TRBD1 (5 bases). V dropped 6 bases and J dropped 6 bases, with 14 bases sitting between them. Germline V gene lookup returns CDR1 MNHNS and CDR2 SASEGT. The CDR3 is 13 amino acids.

CDR3 amino acids: CATAGTGNQETQYF. In DNA form, the CDR3 reads TGTGCCACAGCCGGGACAGGCAACCAAGAGACCCAGTACTTC. The rearrangement uses TRBV24-1 and TRBJ2-5, with 8 positions matching TRBD1. Germline CDR1 KGHDR, CDR2 SFDVKD. Trimming cost V 10 bases and J 0 bases; bases outside gene matches: 6. This CDR3 has 14 amino acids.

The V gene is TRBV5-1, the J gene TRBJ2-2, with 8 positions matching TRBD1. Unmatched junction bases numbered 6, after V lost 1 base and J lost 7 bases. Germline V gene lookup returns CDR1 SGHRS and CDR2 YFSETQ. The CDR3 has 15 amino acids. The CDR3 reads CASSLQTGDNGELFF. The CDR3 nucleotides read TGCGCCAGCAGCTTGCAGACAGGGGATAACGGGGAGCTGTTTTTT.